Below, 17 T cell receptor beta chains from the same sample are listed, as sequenced in a study of technical replicates of blood from a few donors. Some clones are missing from TCRdb's copy, which holds only in-frame ones; the method was immunoSEQ multiplex PCR. The sample holds 65,000 to 85,000 clones, 96% seen once. Sequencing input: T cells isolated from PBMCs. These receptors were taken from a human donor in good health.

This chain uses TRBV9 with TRBJ2-3; D possibly corresponds to TRBD1 (5 bases). This CDR3 is built from 12 residues. CDR1 SGDLS and CDR2 YYNGEE come from the germline V gene. Trimming took off 5 bases at V and 4 bases at J, with 8 bases between the two ends. CDR3 nucleotide sequence: TGTGCCAGCAGTCAGGGTGCAGATACGCAGTATTTT. Encoded protein: CASSQGADTQYF.

V gene TRBV13 combines with J gene TRBJ2-1; 8 bases align to TRBD2. V was clipped by 5 bases and J by 0 bases; unmatched bases: 15. The CDR3 runs to 19 residues. Germline V lookup: CDR1 PRHDT, CDR2 FYEKMQ (reference sequence). The CDR3 region has the DNA TGTGCCAGCAGCCGGGGGCGCGGGAGGTTCCTTAGCTCCTACAATGAGCAGTTCTTC. Protein product: CASSRGRGRFLSSYNEQFF.

The chain uses TRBV29-1 and TRBJ2-7; perhaps TRBD2 as D (5 bases). Germline V gene sequence: CDR1 SQVTM, CDR2 ANQGSEA. V lost 1 base to trimming and J lost 3 bases, with 10 bases between them. CDR3 length: 13 residues. In nucleotides, the CDR3 is TGCAGCGTTGAAGGTATAGGGAGCTACGAGCAGTACTTC. Encoded protein: CSVEGIGSYEQYF.

The rearrangement uses TRBV10-3 and TRBJ2-7; TRBD1 agrees at 8 bases. The J segment lost 6 bases and the V segment lost 11 bases, leaving 3 bases of the junction unmatched. The CDR3 extends over 10 amino acids. CDR1 is ENHRY and CDR2 is SYGVKD in the germline V gene. CDR3 loop: CAVGTGEQYF. CDR3 sequence (DNA): TGTGCCGTGGGGACAGGCGAGCAGTACTTC.

V gene TRBV6-5 combines with J gene TRBJ1-2; tentative D call: TRBD1 (6 bases). Germline V gives CDR1 MNHEY, CDR2 SVGAGI. Trimming removed 6 bases at V and 4 bases at J, with 15 bases between. The CDR3 totals 14 residues. The CDR3 region has the DNA TGTGCCAGCAGCCCATACAGGGAAGTCTATGGCTACACCTTC. It codes for CASSPYREVYGYTF.

The V and J genes are TRBV4-3 and TRBJ1-1; no firm D call. The CDR3 runs to 15 residues. Per germline, CDR1 LGHNA and CDR2 YSLEER. Trimming took off 4 bases at V and 4 bases at J, with 16 bases between the two ends. CDR3 sequence: CASSPLMGRPTEAFF. Here the CDR3 DNA reads TGCGCCAGCAGCCCGTTGATGGGCAGGCCCACTGAAGCTTTCTTT.

V and J are TRBV28 and TRBJ1-1; D uncertain. From germline, CDR1 is MDHEN and CDR2 SYDVKM. CDR3 length: 15 amino acids. V was pared by 1 base and J by 11 bases, with 20 bases between. DNA for the CDR3: TGTGCCAGCAGTTTATCGGGGAAATGGCGCGATGGGGCTTTCTTT. Protein: CASSLSGKWRDGAFF.

This rearrangement joins TRBV4-2 to TRBJ2-1; D gene unclear. The CDR3 contains 12 residues. Deletions cut 2 bases from V and 9 bases from J, with 8 bases between. Germline CDR1 and CDR2: LGHNA and YNFKEQ. The CDR3, as DNA: TGTGCCAGCAGCCAATCGAGCTTTGAGCAGTTCTTC. Its protein is CASSQSSFEQFF.

The V and J genes are TRBV2 and TRBJ2-3, with D tentatively TRBD1 (6 bases). Trimming pared 10 bases from V and 2 bases from J, leaving 10 bases between. The germline gives CDR1 SNHLY, CDR2 FYNNEI. This CDR3 comprises 12 residues. The CDR3 nucleotides are TGTGCCAACCGGGACAACACAGATACGCAGTATTTT. Translating gives CANRDNTDTQYF.

The chain couples TRBV19 to TRBJ1-1; D not certain. V was shortened by 0 bases and J by 7 bases, with 12 bases between the two germline ends. The CDR3 loop spans 14 amino acids. The germline CDR1 and CDR2 sequences are LNHDA and SQIVND (reference sequence). Here the CDR3 reads CASSIEPGEYEAFF. Here the CDR3 DNA reads TGTGCCAGTAGTATAGAGCCAGGCGAATATGAAGCTTTCTTT.

V is TRBV6-5 and J is TRBJ2-2; D remains unclear. The CDR3 spans 13 residues. Germline V gene sequence: CDR1 MNHEY, CDR2 SVGAGI. Between the trimmed V and J ends, which lost 2 bases and 5 bases, there was a span of 6 bases. CDR3 sequence reads: CASSYQATGELFF. The CDR3 bases are TGTGCCAGCAGTTACCAAGCGACCGGGGAGCTGTTTTTT.

V usage is TRBV5-1 and J usage is TRBJ2-7; 7 nucleotides match TRBD2. The V segment lost 4 bases and the J segment 0 bases; nucleotides outside the gene matches: 22. The CDR3 has 20 amino acids. Per the germline V gene, CDR1 is SGHRS and CDR2 is YFSETQ. CDR3 residues: CASSVFSLGRGSGTSYEQYF. The CDR3 DNA reads as TGCGCCAGCAGCGTTTTCAGTCTGGGAAGGGGAAGCGGGACCTCCTACGAGCAGTACTTC.

V usage is TRBV6-5 and J usage is TRBJ2-1; TRBD1 agrees at 7 bases. This CDR3 is 13 amino acids long. Trimming cost V 6 bases and J 10 bases; bases outside gene matches: 9. CDR1 and CDR2 from the germline V gene are MNHEY and SVGAGI. CDR3 sequence: CASSNLRDSEQFF. The CDR3 coding sequence is TGTGCCAGCAGCAACCTGAGGGACAGCGAGCAGTTCTTC.

This chain links TRBV14 with TRBJ2-7; 7 nucleotides match TRBD1. Germline lookup yields CDR1 SGHDN and CDR2 FVKESK. This CDR3 has 15 amino acids. V was clipped by 3 bases and J by 1 base; unmatched bases: 6. The DNA of the CDR3 is TGTGCCAGCAGCCACCGACAGGGTAGGTCCTACGAGCAGTACTTC. Its translation: CASSHRQGRSYEQYF. Filled out from reference TRBV14 and TRBJ2-7, the complete variable domain reads EAGVTQFPSHSVIEKGQTVTLRCDPISGHDNLYWYRRVMGKEIKFLLHFVKESKQDESGMPNNRFLAERTGGTYSTLKVQPAELEDSGVYFCASSHRQGRSYEQYFGPGTRLTVT.

V is TRBV25-1 and J is TRBJ2-7, with TRBD2 identical over 11 bases. With V trimmed by 5 bases and J by 0 bases, 12 bases remained unmatched. This CDR3 is 18 amino acids long. Per the germline V gene, CDR1 is MGHDK and CDR2 is SYGVNS. Written as DNA, the CDR3 is TGTGCCAGCAGTTTCGGGTTTTTAACTAGCGGGAGCTCCTACGAGCAGTACTTC. Protein sequence: CASSFGFLTSGSSYEQYF.

The CDR3 sequence: CASSFSGPQETQYF. The CDR3 bases are TGTGCCAGCAGCTTTAGCGGGCCACAAGAGACCCAGTACTTC. The V and J genes are TRBV13 and TRBJ2-5; 7 positions agree with TRBD2. Trimming removed 3 bases from V and 2 bases from J; junction bases left unmatched: 3. Germline values: CDR1 PRHDT, CDR2 FYEKMQ (reference sequence). The CDR3 runs to 14 residues.

This clone was counted once. J is TRBJ2-1 and V is TRBV5-1; 11 bases match TRBD2. Germline CDR1 reads SGHRS; CDR2 reads YFSETQ. V was pared by 1 base and J by 6 bases, with 3 bases of the junction left unmatched. The CDR3 length is 15 residues. The chain's CDR3 is CASSLLLAGGNEQFF. The CDR3 coding sequence is TGCGCCAGCAGCTTGTTGCTAGCGGGGGGCAATGAGCAGTTCTTC.